These T cell receptor beta chains were read from a single sample in a study of regulatory dendritic cells for organ transplantation. These receptors have no known antigen. The table came from immunoSEQ multiplex PCR; TCRdb's copy has only in-frame clones and leaves some out. This table has some 13,000 clones, roughly 73% appearing once. The specimen was naive CD8+ T cells from blood cultured with regulatory dendritic cells. The receptors originated from a human donor in good health. Each CDR3 is given with its conserved first and last residue. Each record gives: D gene, V gene, J gene, clone size, CDR3 protein, CDR3 DNA. A D gene is named only where the DNA matches it firmly. Where a row states a size, it is once, few, many or the class of an expanded clone; other rows omit it.

d_call: .
v_call: TRBV5-4
j_call: TRBJ2-7
clone_size: .
cdr3_aa: CASSADGSSYEQYF
cdr3_nt: TGTGCCAGCAGCGCGGACGGGAGCTCCTACGAGCAGTACTTC

d_call: .
v_call: TRBV4-1
j_call: TRBJ2-5
clone_size: .
cdr3_aa: CASSQETHRVQETQYF
cdr3_nt: TGCGCCAGCAGCCAGGAGACTCACAGGGTCCAAGAGACCCAGTACTTC

d_call: .
v_call: TRBV5-4
j_call: TRBJ2-2
clone_size: .
cdr3_aa: CASRSPVLGELFF
cdr3_nt: TGTGCCAGCAGATCCCCCGTTCTTGGGGAGCTGTTTTTT

d_call: .
v_call: TRBV27
j_call: TRBJ2-3
clone_size: .
cdr3_aa: CASTTGLADTQYF
cdr3_nt: TGTGCCAGCACGACGGGTTTGGCAGATACGCAGTATTTT

d_call: TRBD1
v_call: TRBV5-6
j_call: TRBJ1-5
clone_size: .
cdr3_aa: CASSLGYTGGDQPQHF
cdr3_nt: TGTGCCAGCAGCTTGGGGTACACAGGGGGGGATCAGCCCCAGCATTTT

d_call: .
v_call: TRBV7-9
j_call: TRBJ2-2
clone_size: once
cdr3_aa: CASSPAPGANTGELFF
cdr3_nt: TGTGCCAGCAGCCCAGCCCCGGGGGCGAACACCGGGGAGCTGTTTTTT

d_call: TRBD1
v_call: TRBV19
j_call: TRBJ1-1
clone_size: .
cdr3_aa: CASSIQGGTEAFF
cdr3_nt: TGTGCCAGTAGTATTCAGGGGGGCACTGAAGCTTTCTTT

d_call: .
v_call: TRBV6-5
j_call: TRBJ2-3
clone_size: .
cdr3_aa: CASSWGLKGTDTQYF
cdr3_nt: TGTGCCAGCAGTTGGGGACTCAAAGGCACAGATACGCAGTATTTT

d_call: .
v_call: TRBV19
j_call: TRBJ2-1
clone_size: .
cdr3_aa: CASSMAGNEQFF
cdr3_nt: TGTGCCAGTAGTATGGCTGGTAATGAGCAGTTCTTC

d_call: .
v_call: TRBV4-2
j_call: TRBJ2-1
clone_size: .
cdr3_aa: CASSQEQADYNEQFF
cdr3_nt: TGTGCCAGCAGCCAAGAACAGGCAGACTACAATGAGCAGTTCTTC

d_call: TRBD1
v_call: TRBV9
j_call: TRBJ1-2
clone_size: once
cdr3_aa: CASSVGGGMSNGYTF
cdr3_nt: TGTGCCAGCAGCGTAGGAGGGGGCATGAGTAATGGCTACACCTTC

d_call: .
v_call: TRBV27
j_call: TRBJ1-5
clone_size: .
cdr3_aa: CASSSGVGNQPQHF
cdr3_nt: TGTGCCAGCAGTTCGGGGGTGGGCAATCAGCCCCAGCATTTT

d_call: TRBD2
v_call: TRBV19
j_call: TRBJ2-4
clone_size: .
cdr3_aa: CASSILGGGAKNIQYF
cdr3_nt: TGTGCCAGTAGTATCCTAGGCGGGGGGGCCAAAAACATTCAGTACTTC

d_call: .
v_call: TRBV6-5
j_call: TRBJ2-2
clone_size: .
cdr3_aa: CASSWSRVNTGELFF
cdr3_nt: TGTGCCAGCAGTTGGTCCAGGGTAAACACCGGGGAGCTGTTTTTT

d_call: TRBD1
v_call: TRBV12-5
j_call: TRBJ2-2
clone_size: .
cdr3_aa: CASGSPTGGHTGELFF
cdr3_nt: TGTGCTAGTGGCTCTCCTACAGGGGGCCACACCGGGGAGCTGTTTTTT

d_call: .
v_call: TRBV5-1
j_call: TRBJ2-1
clone_size: .
cdr3_aa: CASSLRSSDRAINEQFF
cdr3_nt: TGCGCCAGCAGCTTGAGGTCTAGCGACAGGGCAATCAATGAGCAGTTCTTC

d_call: .
v_call: TRBV13
j_call: TRBJ1-1
clone_size: .
cdr3_aa: CASSLAGAGPEAFF
cdr3_nt: TGTGCCAGCAGCCTGGCGGGGGCGGGACCCGAAGCTTTCTTT

d_call: TRBD1
v_call: TRBV5-6
j_call: TRBJ1-5
clone_size: .
cdr3_aa: CASSSRGHSNQPQHF
cdr3_nt: TGTGCCAGCAGCAGCAGGGGGCACAGCAATCAGCCCCAGCATTTT

d_call: TRBD2
v_call: TRBV6-6
j_call: TRBJ2-1
clone_size: .
cdr3_aa: CASSYLLAEFNNEQFF
cdr3_nt: TGTGCCAGCAGTTACCTGCTAGCGGAGTTTAACAATGAGCAGTTCTTC

d_call: TRBD2
v_call: TRBV7-8
j_call: TRBJ2-7
clone_size: .
cdr3_aa: CASRGEGYEQYF
cdr3_nt: TGTGCCAGCAGGGGGGAGGGATACGAGCAGTACTTC

d_call: TRBD2
v_call: TRBV6-4
j_call: TRBJ2-1
clone_size: .
cdr3_aa: CASSGSGSSYNEQFF
cdr3_nt: TGTGCCAGCAGCGGGAGCGGGAGCTCCTACAATGAGCAGTTCTTC

d_call: TRBD1
v_call: TRBV7-8
j_call: TRBJ2-5
clone_size: .
cdr3_aa: CASSLGTGNPQETQYF
cdr3_nt: TGTGCCAGCAGCTTAGGGACAGGGAATCCACAAGAGACCCAGTACTTC

d_call: TRBD2
v_call: TRBV9
j_call: TRBJ2-5
clone_size: .
cdr3_aa: CASSGGTSRETQYF
cdr3_nt: TGTGCCAGCAGCGGCGGGACTAGCAGAGAGACCCAGTACTTC

d_call: TRBD1
v_call: TRBV28
j_call: TRBJ2-7
clone_size: .
cdr3_aa: CASSDGQGPPYEQYF
cdr3_nt: TGTGCCAGCAGCGATGGACAGGGCCCTCCCTACGAGCAGTACTTC

d_call: TRBD1
v_call: TRBV2
j_call: TRBJ2-4
clone_size: .
cdr3_aa: CASSPRSGQGKYIQYF
cdr3_nt: TGTGCCAGCAGTCCCAGGTCGGGACAGGGAAAGTACATTCAGTACTTC

d_call: .
v_call: TRBV6-5
j_call: TRBJ2-3
clone_size: .
cdr3_aa: CASSYLTGGTDTQYF
cdr3_nt: TGTGCCAGCAGTTACTTGACGGGGGGCACAGATACGCAGTATTTT

d_call: .
v_call: TRBV30
j_call: TRBJ2-5
clone_size: .
cdr3_aa: CAQQGEETQYF
cdr3_nt: TGTGCTCAACAGGGAGAAGAGACCCAGTACTTC

d_call: TRBD1
v_call: TRBV7-2
j_call: TRBJ2-7
clone_size: .
cdr3_aa: CASSLPGQGDEQYF
cdr3_nt: TGTGCCAGCAGCTTACCGGGACAGGGGGATGAGCAGTACTTC

d_call: .
v_call: TRBV5-1
j_call: TRBJ1-1
clone_size: .
cdr3_aa: CASWGEATEAFF
cdr3_nt: TGCGCCAGCTGGGGGGAAGCCACTGAAGCTTTTTTT